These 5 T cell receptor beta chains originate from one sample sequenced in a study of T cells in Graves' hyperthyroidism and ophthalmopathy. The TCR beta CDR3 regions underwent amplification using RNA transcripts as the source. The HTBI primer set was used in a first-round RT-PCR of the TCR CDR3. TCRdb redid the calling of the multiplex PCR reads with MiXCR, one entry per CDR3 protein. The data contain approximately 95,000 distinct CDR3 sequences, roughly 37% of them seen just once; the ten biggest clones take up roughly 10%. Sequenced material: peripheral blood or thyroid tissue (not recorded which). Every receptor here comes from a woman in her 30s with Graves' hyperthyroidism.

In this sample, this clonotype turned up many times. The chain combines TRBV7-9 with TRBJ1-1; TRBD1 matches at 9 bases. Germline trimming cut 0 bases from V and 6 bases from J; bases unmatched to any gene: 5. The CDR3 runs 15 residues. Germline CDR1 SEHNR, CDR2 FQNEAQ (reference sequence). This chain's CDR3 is CASSLAGQGWAEAFF. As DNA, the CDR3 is TGTGCCAGCAGCTTAGCGGGACAGGGATGGGCTGAAGCTTTCTTT. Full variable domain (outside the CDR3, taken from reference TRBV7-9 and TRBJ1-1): DTGVSQNPRHKITKRGQNVTFRCDPISEHNRLYWYRQTLGQGPEFLTYFQNEAQLEKSRLLSDRFSAERPKGSFSTLEIQRTEQGDSAMYLCASSLAGQGWAEAFFGQGTRLTVV.

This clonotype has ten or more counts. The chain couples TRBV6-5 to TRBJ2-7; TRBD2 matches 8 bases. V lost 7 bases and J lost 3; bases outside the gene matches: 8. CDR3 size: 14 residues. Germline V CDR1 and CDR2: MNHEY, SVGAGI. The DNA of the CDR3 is TGTGCCAGCAATGGGACTAGATCATTCTACGAGCAGTACTTC. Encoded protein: CASNGTRSFYEQYF.

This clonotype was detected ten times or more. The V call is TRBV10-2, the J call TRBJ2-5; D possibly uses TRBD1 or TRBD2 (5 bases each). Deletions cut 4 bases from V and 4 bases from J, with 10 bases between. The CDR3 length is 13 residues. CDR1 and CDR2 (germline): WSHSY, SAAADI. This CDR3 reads CASSVGDGETQYF. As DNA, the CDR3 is TGCGCCAGCAGTGTAGGGGACGGAGAGACCCAGTACTTC.

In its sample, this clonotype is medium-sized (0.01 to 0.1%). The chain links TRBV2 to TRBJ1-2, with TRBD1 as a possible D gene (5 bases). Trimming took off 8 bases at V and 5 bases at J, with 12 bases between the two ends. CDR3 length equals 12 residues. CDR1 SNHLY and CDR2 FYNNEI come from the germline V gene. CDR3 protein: CASRGAGYGYTF. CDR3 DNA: TGTGCCAGCCGGGGTGCAGGGTATGGCTACACCTTC.

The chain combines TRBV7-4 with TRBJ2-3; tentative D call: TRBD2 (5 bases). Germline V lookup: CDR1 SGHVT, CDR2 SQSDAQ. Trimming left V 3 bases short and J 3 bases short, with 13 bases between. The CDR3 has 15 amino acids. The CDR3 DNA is TGTGCCAGCAGCTTCCCGCGGAGAGGGACAGATACGCAGTATTTT. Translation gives CASSFPRRGTDTQYF.